This TCR beta chain originates from a study of T-cell memory formation after mild COVID-19. Findings and limits, study-wide: Nothing showed for sure that second-wave clones peaking on day 37 were SARS-CoV-2 specific. CD4+ contracting clones were mainly CM and EM; CD8+ ones, EMRA.

The CDR3 extends over 15 amino acids. From germline, CDR1 is KGHDR and CDR2 SFDVKD. V lost 5 bases and J lost 2; bases outside the gene matches: 4. A single record per CDR3 protein comes from TCRdb applying MiXCR to the 5' RACE reads. In the table there are about 200,000 distinct CDR3 sequences, 16% of which are singletons. Only a few counts were recorded for this clonotype. No antigen is known for it. Sequencing was performed on PBMCs or a T cell subset sorted from them (not recorded which). The clonotype comes from an adult woman who had mild COVID-19 (a few samples of this study predate the infection). Cell type and time point are not known. The chain has TRBV24-1 and TRBJ2-1; TRBD2 aligns across 8 bases. The CDR3 loop reads CATSAGGGTYNEQFF. CDR3 bases: TGTGCCACCAGTGCTGGCGGGGGGACCTACAATGAGCAGTTCTTC.